This entry lists 8 T cell receptor beta chains sequenced from one sample in a study of Graves' ophthalmopathy and Graves' hyperthyroidism. CDR3 regions of TCR beta were amplified from RNA transcripts. HTBI primers were used in a first-round RT-PCR, which preceded a second-round multiplex PCR. TCRdb analysed the multiplex PCR reads with MiXCR anew, one entry per CDR3 protein. The sample contains approximately 150,000 distinct CDR3 sequences, approximately 40% of which appear only once. The sequencing sample was made of peripheral blood. These receptors all come from a man aged 25 to 40 with Graves' ophthalmopathy.

This clonotype was counted many times. This chain links TRBV6-5 with TRBJ1-1; D possibly corresponds to TRBD1 (5 bases). V lost 8 bases and J 5 bases, leaving 15 bases between the germline ends. The CDR3 sequence is 13 residues long. CDR1 and CDR2 from the germline V gene are MNHEY and SVGAGI. DNA of the CDR3: TGTGCCAGCGGGACTCTGGGGCCAACTGAAGCTTTCTTT. This sequence encodes CASGTLGPTEAFF.

This clonotype was observed at least ten times. The gene calls are TRBV12-3 or TRBV12-4 and TRBJ1-2; 8 nucleotides line up with TRBD1. The CDR3 loop spans 15 amino acids. V shed 6 bases and J 0 bases; nucleotides not matched to a gene: 6. The CDR3 coding sequence is TGTGCCAGCAGGGCTATACAGGGGGCTAACTATGGCTACACCTTC. Amino acids: CASRAIQGANYGYTF.

This clonotype was observed at least ten times. The genes are TRBV30 and TRBJ2-5; D unclear. Trimming took off 0 bases at V and 3 bases at J, with 11 bases between the two ends. The CDR3 is 14 residues long. The germline V gene encodes CDR1 GTSNPN and CDR2 SVGIG (reference sequence). CDR3 residues: CAWSVGWKEETQYF. In DNA form, the CDR3 reads TGTGCCTGGAGTGTGGGCTGGAAGGAAGAGACCCAGTACTTC.

This clonotype has ten or more counts. This rearrangement joins TRBV12-3 or TRBV12-4 to TRBJ1-1, with D hard to call. This CDR3 has 12 amino acids. Trimming shortened V by 5 bases and J by 4 bases, and 8 bases separated the two germline ends. CDR3 DNA: TGTGCCAGCAGTCCGGGCGGCACTGAAGCTTTCTTT. It codes for CASSPGGTEAFF.

There are many counts of this clonotype. The chain's CDR3 is CASSTRQETQYF. CDR3 DNA: TGTGCCAGCAGTACCCGCCAAGAGACCCAGTACTTC. This chain links TRBV12-3 or TRBV12-4 with TRBJ2-5, with D uncertain. The CDR3 runs 12 residues. Trimming took off 5 bases at V and 1 base at J, with 5 bases between the two ends.

This clonotype was seen many times. With a much larger clone just one base away, this may be a read error. The chain couples TRBV6-1 to TRBJ1-1, with 8 bases identical to TRBD1. CDR1 MNHNS and CDR2 SASEGT come from the germline V gene. The CDR3 extends over 13 amino acids. Trimming took 5 bases from V and 3 from J; bases not matched to a gene: 2. The CDR3 DNA reads TGTGCCAGCAGTCGACAGGGGTACACTGAAGCTTTCTTT. The encoded protein is CASSRQGYTEAFF.

V gene TRBV19 combines with J gene TRBJ2-7; 12 bases are a match to TRBD1. Germline V lookup: CDR1 LNHDA, CDR2 SQIVND (reference sequence). The CDR3 contains 16 residues. V lost 4 bases to trimming and J lost 2 bases; unmatched junction nucleotides: 6. CDR3 sequence: CASSTPGQGATYEQYF. CDR3 sequence (DNA): TGTGCCAGTAGTACACCGGGACAGGGGGCAACCTACGAGCAGTACTTC.

On this clonotype itself: The germline gene is not matched at one end of the junction; a read error may be the cause. The chain carries TRBV6-2 or TRBV6-3 and TRBJ2-7; possible D gene TRBD1, 6 bases. There are 13 residues in the CDR3. Germline CDR1 reads MNHEY; CDR2 reads SVGEGT. The DNA of the CDR3 is TGCGCCAGCAGCTTGACTACAGGGTACGAGCAGTACTTC. It specifies CASSLTTGYEQYF.